This T cell receptor beta chain was obtained from a study of cytomegalovirus exposure and HLA in healthy donors. As for the study in general: The roughly 120 validation repertoires were reported in a later analysis to have been generated on the same platform as the roughly 700 first-cohort repertoires. Study outcomes and limitations: According to the study, around 180 TCR beta chains were cytomegalovirus-associated. Reported performance of the classifier showed diagnosis of cytomegalovirus status with high specificity and sensitivity.

Worth noting for this clone: Its antigen is as yet unknown.

The donors were members of the validation cohort comprising about 130 subjects, separate from the roughly 650-subject first cohort. Clones were sequenced by immunoSEQ multiplex PCR, and TCRdb holds only the in-frame ones, with some missing. The sample has 200,000 to 300,000 clones, 90% seen once. The sequenced material came from PBMCs. The sequence was collected from a woman in her 30s in good health and CMV-seronegative.

The chain's CDR3 is CASSFRGRLSYEQYF. The CDR3 region has the DNA TGTGCCAGCAGTTTCAGGGGCCGGCTCTCCTACGAGCAGTACTTC. V and J are TRBV28 and TRBJ2-7; perhaps TRBD1 as D (6 bases). V gave up 3 bases and J gave up 0 bases, with 12 bases separating them. The CDR3 length is 15 residues. The germline gives CDR1 MDHEN, CDR2 SYDVKM.